The 9 T cell receptor beta chains below all came from one sample that was sequenced in a study of T cell changes during pregnancy in multiple sclerosis. Assay used: immunoSEQ multiplex PCR; TCRdb lists only in-frame clones, some missing. The table has over 25,000 clones, less than 90% seen once. Source: CD8+ T cells from peripheral blood mononuclear cells, taken before pregnancy. These receptors were obtained from a female donor with multiple sclerosis, enrolled in a pregnancy study.

V gene TRBV14 combines with J gene TRBJ2-7, with 7 bases aligning to TRBD1. The V gene end was trimmed by 4 bases and the J gene end by 7 bases; junction bases not matched to a gene: 10. This CDR3 has 14 amino acids. Germline assignment: CDR1 SGHDN and CDR2 FVKESK. Written as DNA, the CDR3 is TGTGCCAGCAGCCCTTTAGGGACAGCCGTGGAGCAGTACTTC. Translation: CASSPLGTAVEQYF.

This clone was observed a few times. The rearrangement links TRBV6-4 to TRBJ2-3; maybe TRBD2 (5 bases). The CDR3 consists of 15 residues. V lost 0 bases and J lost 0, with 7 bases in between. Germline-derived CDR1 and CDR2 are MRHNA and SNTAGT. The CDR3 nucleotides are TGTGCCAGCAGTGACTCTCGGGGTAGCACAGATACGCAGTATTTT. Translated: CASSDSRGSTDTQYF.

The chain links TRBV30 to TRBJ2-2; 7 bases fit TRBD1. Germline CDR1 is GTSNPN and CDR2 is SVGIG (reference sequence). V shed 0 bases and J 5 bases; nucleotides not matched to a gene: 9. The CDR3 has 16 residues. The CDR3 DNA sequence: TGTGCCTGGAGTGTACCTCTTCACAGGGGAACCGGGGAGCTGTTTTTT. It codes for CAWSVPLHRGTGELFF.

The V and J genes are TRBV30 and TRBJ1-3, with D perhaps TRBD1 (6 bases). Deletions cut 2 bases from V and 4 bases from J, with 9 bases between. CDR3 length: 13 amino acids. The V gene's germline CDR1 is GTSNPN and CDR2 SVGIG (reference sequence). The CDR3 reads CAWSQGYGNTIYF. The DNA of the CDR3 is TGTGCCTGGAGTCAGGGGTACGGAAACACCATATATTTT.

The chain uses TRBV15 and TRBJ1-1, with 7 bases that match TRBD1. The CDR3 contains 13 residues. V lost 2 bases and J lost 6; bases outside the gene matches: 3. CDR1 is LNHNV and CDR2 is YYDKDF in the germline V gene (reference sequence). The DNA of the CDR3 is TGTGCCACCAGCAGACGGACAGGTCCTGAAGCTTTCTTT. Its protein product is CATSRRTGPEAFF.

V usage is TRBV4-2 and J usage is TRBJ2-5, with D hard to call. Germline loops: CDR1 LGHNA, CDR2 YNFKEQ. V lost 0 bases to trimming and J lost 3 bases, with 5 bases between them. This CDR3 has 13 amino acids. CDR3 bases: TGTGCCAGCAGCCAAGACCCGGAAGAGACCCAGTACTTC. It specifies CASSQDPEETQYF.

The chain carries TRBV19 and TRBJ2-3, with D maybe TRBD1 (6 bases). Trimming cost V 4 bases and J 6 bases, with 11 bases left between them. This CDR3 is 13 amino acids long. The germline CDR1 and CDR2 sequences are LNHDA and SQIVND (reference sequence). In nucleotides, the CDR3 is TGTGCCAGTAGTAGCCTTACAGGGGATACGCAGTATTTT. Translation gives CASSSLTGDTQYF.

V usage is TRBV10-1 and J usage is TRBJ2-7; 8 bases fit TRBD1. CDR3 length equals 14 residues. Trimming cost V 5 bases and J 0 bases; bases outside gene matches: 3. Germline lookup yields CDR1 WNHNN and CDR2 SYGVQD (reference sequence). CDR3 sequence: CASSTDRDSYEQYF. The CDR3 bases are TGCGCCAGCAGTACGGACAGGGACTCCTACGAGCAGTACTTC.

The chain recombines TRBV5-1 with TRBJ2-1; D is perhaps TRBD1 (6 bases). Trimming removed 3 bases at V and 7 bases at J, with 8 bases between. Germline values: CDR1 SGHRS, CDR2 YFSETQ. This CDR3 spans 12 amino acids. CDR3 protein: CASSSDSNEQFF. The DNA for the CDR3 is TGCGCCAGCAGCTCGGACAGTAATGAGCAGTTCTTC.